Sequencing of this T cell receptor (beta chain) was carried out in a study of CD4 T cells in relation to SARS-CoV-2 and coronaviruses. Turning to the study itself: Shared crossreactive spike epitopes were mapped to their HLA restriction.

Before the COVID-19 pandemic, during about 2010-2018, CD4+ T cells were taken from unexposed donors. Cryopreserved PBMCs were CD4-enriched, then split into naive and memory cells. Sequencing was performed with immunoSEQ multiplex PCR; in TCRdb, only in-frame clones are kept and a portion is missing. Altogether around 62,000 clones are present, over 90% being singletons, with the ten largest covering roughly 0.14%. Trimming pared 0 bases from V and 7 bases from J, leaving 9 bases between. The CDR3 is made up of 14 amino acids. The germline CDR1 and CDR2 sequences are WNHNN and SYGVQD (reference sequence).

This TCR derives from a human donor in good health. The sequenced sample consisted of naive CD4+ T cells from PBMCs. Subset indicated: naive CD4+ T cells isolated by negative enrichment. This chain connects TRBV10-1 to TRBJ2-2; D is possibly TRBD1 (6 bases). The CDR3 DNA is TGCGCCAGCAGTGAGTCTAGGGGGTACGGGGAGCTGTTTTTT. It translates to CASSESRGYGELFF.